This record looks at one TCR beta chain sequence and its context. The antigen this receptor binds is unknown. The junction shows a germline mismatch at one end, possibly a read error. In the same sample, other DNA sequences code for this CDR3. To sequence the TCRbeta CDR3 region, genomic DNA was isolated from the sorted cells. TCRbeta CDR3 regions were sequenced using the immunoSEQ Assay. Here the immuneACCESS table is served through TCRdb, limited to in-frame sequences with V and J called. Missing clones are a known gap in these copies; in checked studies unresolved V genes cover under half, and the rest lacks a known reason. This sample holds roughly 65,000 clones; 85% to 90% were observed only once. Together, the top ten hold about 11% of the sample. The source of the sample is a study of OX40 agonist ivuxolimab in advanced cancers. Concerning the study at large: Ivuxolimab was a fully human IgG2 agonistic monoclonal antibody targeting the costimulatory receptor OX40 (CD134). Of the 50 to 55 dose-escalation patients, hepatocellular carcinoma was present in approximately 20, melanoma in roughly 15, renal cell carcinoma in 9 and head and neck cancer in 9. Partial responses occurred in three dose-escalation patients, of whom one had hepatocellular carcinoma and two had cutaneous melanoma. Intravenous ivuxolimab was administered to patients every 2 weeks at six dose levels: 0.01, 0.1, 0.3, 1.5, 3 and 10 mg/kg. Patients were allowed to have had prior anti-PD-1, anti-PD-L1 or anti-CTLA-4 therapy, and approximately 41% of the dose-escalation patients had previously received checkpoint inhibitors. The monotherapy dose-escalation portion (N ≈ 56 patients) of the phase I ivuxolimab trial is reported in the paper. In the dose-escalation cohort, around four fifths of patients were male, and the mean age was approximately 60 years, with a range of roughly 20 to 79. Peripheral TCRbeta sequencing was intended to test whether TCR sequence diversity was altered and clonal T-cell expansion was caused by ivuxolimab. What the study reported, not specific to this receptor: At doses of 0.1 to 3.0 mg/kg, clonal expansion of both CD4+ and CD8+ blood T cells was observed from baseline to week 6. Partial responders in the 0.1-3.0 mg/kg groups had among the lowest normalized peripheral clonal expansion, especially among CD8+ T cells. Low levels of normalized T-cell clonal expansion were also seen in some nonresponding patients. After ivuxolimab, expanded clones were on average more numerous among CD8+ T cells than among CD4+ T cells. The antigen specificity of the clonally expanded peripheral T cells was not determined.

Patients with a history of autoimmune disease or receiving systemic immunosuppression were excluded from the trial. Peripheral blood for TCR sequencing was collected from all dose cohorts at baseline, on cycle 4 day 1, and on cycle 7 day 1. The samples were drawn from a first-in-human, open-label, multicenter phase I dose-escalation trial of ivuxolimab. Adults with locally advanced or metastatic head and neck squamous cell, hepatocellular, melanoma or renal cell carcinoma were enrolled in the trial. Before TCR sequencing, CD4+ and CD8+ T cells were separately sorted from peripheral blood. The TCR was taken from an adult with an advanced solid tumor such as melanoma, head and neck, liver or kidney cancer. The sequences come from CD4+ or CD8+ T cells sorted from blood, collected in a trial of the OX40 agonist ivuxolimab.

This receptor carries the CDR3 CASSLQVWETQYF. The DNA reads TGCGCCAGCAGCTTACAGGTTTGGGAGACCCAGTACTTC. Rearrangement joined TRBV7-6 to TRBJ2-5; TRBD1 might be the D gene, on 5 matching bases. The CDR3 goes from the cysteine to the phenylalanine over 13 residues. The only DNA kept is the CDR3, 39 bases in frame from the first base. Per the germline V gene, SGHVS is the CDR1 and FNYEAQ is the CDR2.